A selection of T cell receptor beta chains follows, all from one sample in a study of blood T cells in healthy people across ages. From the 5' RACE reads, TCRdb called clonotypes with MiXCR, one entry per CDR3 protein. The sample includes 1.5 million to 2 million distinct CDR3 sequences, 28% seen only once; the top ten take approximately 7.7%. The specimen was blood. These receptors originate from a woman under 40 in good health. CDR3s include the opening cysteine and the closing phenylalanine or tryptophan. The D gene is left open where the match is weak. Rows may omit the clone size; those that give it use once, few, many or a size class.

clone_size	j_call	v_call	d_call	cdr3_nt	cdr3_aa
NA	TRBJ2-7	TRBV30	TRBD2	TGTGCCTGGAATAGCGGGGGGACCTACGAGCAGTACTTC	CAWNSGGTYEQYF
few	TRBJ2-3	TRBV7-2	TRBD2	TGTGCCAGCAGCACCCCCGGGACTAGCGGCACAGATACGCAGTATTTT	CASSTPGTSGTDTQYF
few	TRBJ2-1	TRBV19	TRBD2	TGTGCCACTACCCGGACTAGCGTCTACAATGAGCAGTTCTTC	CATTRTSVYNEQFF
few	TRBJ2-7	TRBV5-5	NA	TGTGCCAACAGTTTAGGCGGGTACGAGCAGTACTTC	CANSLGGYEQYF
few	TRBJ2-1	TRBV6-1	NA	TGTGCCAGCACCCAAAGGACAGCATTTCTACAGGGTAATGAGCAGTTCTTC	CASTQRTAFLQGNEQFF
NA	TRBJ2-1	TRBV19	NA	TGTGCCAGTAGTATACCTTGGAGGGATTACAATGAGCAGTTCTTC	CASSIPWRDYNEQFF
NA	TRBJ2-3	TRBV10-1	TRBD2	TGCGCCAGCAGTGATTCCGGGAGGAGATTGGATACGCAGTATTTT	CASSDSGRRLDTQYF
NA	TRBJ1-2	TRBV28	NA	TGTGCCAGCAGCCACCTTAAGGGAGTTAACTATGGCTACACCTTC	CASSHLKGVNYGYTF
NA	TRBJ1-1	TRBV10-3	NA	TGTGCCTCCATCCCGAGCCAAGGGACTGAAGCTTTCTTT	CASIPSQGTEAFF
few	TRBJ2-5	TRBV14	NA	TGTGCCAGCAGCCATCTCGGGGCGGAGACCCAGTACTTC	CASSHLGAETQYF
NA	TRBJ1-1	TRBV20-1	TRBD1	TGCAGTGCCAATAGGGGACAGGGAACCACTGAAGCTTTCTTT	CSANRGQGTTEAFF
many	TRBJ2-7	TRBV5-1	NA	TGCGCCAGCAGCTTATTGGAGGGACTGGGCGAGCAGTACTTC	CASSLLEGLGEQYF
once	TRBJ1-2	TRBV18	NA	TGTGCCAGCTCACCGGTGGGGGAAGGGCCTGGCTACACCTTC	CASSPVGEGPGYTF
many	TRBJ2-7	TRBV10-3	NA	TGTGCCATCAGTGGCAACTACGAGCAGTACTTC	CAISGNYEQYF
few	TRBJ1-2	TRBV20-1	TRBD1	TGCAGTGCTAGAGATAACAGGGGGCTAGAGGGCTACACCTTC	CSARDNRGLEGYTF
NA	TRBJ2-7	TRBV28	NA	TGTGCCAGCAGGCCACAGGGGAGGGGTACCTACGAGCAGTACTTC	CASRPQGRGTYEQYF
NA	TRBJ2-1	TRBV25-1	TRBD2	TGTGCCAACGGGCTCGCGGGAGGGTCTTATTACAATGAGCAGTTCTTC	CANGLAGGSYYNEQFF
NA	TRBJ2-6	TRBV18	NA	TGTGCCAGCTCACCAAAAGCAGGGTTATCTGGGGCCAACGTCCTGACTTTC	CASSPKAGLSGANVLTF
NA	TRBJ2-2	TRBV7-3	TRBD2	TGTGCCAGCAGCTCCCTCTCCCAGGCTAGCGGCTACACCGGGGAGCTGTTTTTT	CASSSLSQASGYTGELFF
many	TRBJ1-2	TRBV7-2	NA	TGTGCCAGCAGCTTATCCCAGTTCTATGGCTACACCTTC	CASSLSQFYGYTF
NA	TRBJ1-2	TRBV9	TRBD1	TGTGCCAGCAGCGACCTAGTTCTGGGCTCGGAGGGGGCCAACTATGGCTACACCTTC	CASSDLVLGSEGANYGYTF
NA	TRBJ2-1	TRBV6-6	NA	TGTGCCAGCAGTCGAGATACTCGGGGGCCGTATTCTGAGCAGTTCTTC	CASSRDTRGPYSEQFF
many	TRBJ2-7	TRBV29-1	NA	TGCAGCGTTGAAGAAAGAGGGACAAGCTACGAGCAGTACTTC	CSVEERGTSYEQYF
many	TRBJ2-3	TRBV7-2	NA	TGTGCCAGCAGCTACAGGAACCCTCCGACGCAGTATTTT	CASSYRNPPTQYF
NA	TRBJ2-3	TRBV4-1	TRBD1	TGCGCCAGCAGCCAAGGACAGGGCCCTAGCACAGATACGCAGTATTTT	CASSQGQGPSTDTQYF
NA	TRBJ2-4	TRBV6-1	TRBD2	TGTGCCGGCAGTGGATCTAGCGGGGACTACAATGAGCAGTACTTC	CAGSGSSGDYNEQYF
NA	TRBJ1-1	TRBV29-1	NA	TGCAGCGTTGGACGACAAGGGCAGGATCTTCAAGCTTTCTTT	CSVGRQGQDLQAFF
few	TRBJ2-1	TRBV7-9	TRBD2	TGTGCCAGCAGTCCCGCCGGGGGGAGTGTGGGTGAGCAGTTCTTC	CASSPAGGSVGEQFF
few	TRBJ2-1	TRBV10-1	TRBD2	TGCGCCCAGGTTAAGTCTAGCGGGAGGGCCATTGAGCAGTTCTTC	CAQVKSSGRAIEQFF
many	TRBJ2-1	TRBV29-1	NA	TGCAGCGTGGGGGTGGCGGCGGGGTCCTACAATGAGCAGTTCTTC	CSVGVAAGSYNEQFF
NA	TRBJ2-1	TRBV7-3	TRBD2	TGTGCCAGCAGTCATAGCGGGGGGGTCTACGAGCAGTTCTTC	CASSHSGGVYEQFF
few	TRBJ2-7	TRBV5-1	TRBD2	TGCGCCAACAGCTTCCGGACTAGCGGGGGATACGAGCAGTACTTC	CANSFRTSGGYEQYF
few	TRBJ1-1	TRBV15	NA	TGTGCCACCAGCAGAGCGAACCCGACCACTGAAGCTTTCTTT	CATSRANPTTEAFF
many	TRBJ2-5	TRBV20-1	NA	TGCAGTGCTATCACCCCAGCGGCACAAGAGACCCAGTACTTC	CSAITPAAQETQYF
many	TRBJ1-5	TRBV25-1	TRBD1	TGTGCCAGCAGTCCGACAGGGGGGAGCAATCAGCCCCAGCATTTT	CASSPTGGSNQPQHF
many	TRBJ1-1	TRBV10-3	NA	TGTGCCATCAGCCAGATGGAGTCCCCCAACACTGAAGCTTTCTTT	CAISQMESPNTEAFF
NA	TRBJ1-1	TRBV27	NA	TGTGCCAGCACCTCCTTGGCAGGGAGGAACACTGAAGCTTTCTTT	CASTSLAGRNTEAFF
few	TRBJ1-1	TRBV20-1	NA	TGCAGTGCTAGAGTTTTTCAAACAGGTATTGAAGCTTTCTTT	CSARVFQTGIEAFF
few	TRBJ2-7	TRBV2	NA	TGTGCCAGCGGGCGGACTACTTCCAATGAGCAGTACTTC	CASGRTTSNEQYF
NA	TRBJ1-2	TRBV20-1	TRBD1	TGCGGTGCTAGACAGACCGGGACAGCTAACTATGGCTACACCTTC	CGARQTGTANYGYTF
few	TRBJ2-1	TRBV28	NA	TGTGCCAGCACCCCCCCACAGGGCAGCTCCTACAATGAGCAGTTCTTC	CASTPPQGSSYNEQFF
few	TRBJ2-4	TRBV7-9	TRBD2	TGTGCCAACAGCTTAGGGACTAGCGGCAAGCAGTACTTC	CANSLGTSGKQYF
NA	TRBJ2-1	TRBV28	NA	TGTGCCAGCAAGTCCCTGGCGGACCCAAAGTTCTTC	CASKSLADPKFF
NA	TRBJ2-5	TRBV3-1	NA	TGTGCCAGCCGCGGGGGCCTCGGGGGGACCCAGTACTTC	CASRGGLGGTQYF
few	TRBJ2-6	TRBV12-3/TRBV12-4	NA	TGTGCCAGCAGTTTACGACAGACTGGGGCCAACGTCCTGACTTTC	CASSLRQTGANVLTF
many	TRBJ2-1	TRBV12-3/TRBV12-4	TRBD1	TGTGCCAGCAGCGGGACAGGCTCCTACAATGAGCAGTTCTTC	CASSGTGSYNEQFF
once	TRBJ1-1	TRBV28	TRBD1	TGTGCCAGCAGTTTCGAATTGACGTTCAGGGGGGCCCTGAACACTGAAGCTTTCTTT	CASSFELTFRGALNTEAFF
NA	TRBJ1-5	TRBV12-3/TRBV12-4	TRBD1	TGTGCCAGCAGTCCGGGACAGGTGGCTGCCCAGCATTTT	CASSPGQVAAQHF
many	TRBJ2-7	TRBV27	TRBD1	TGTGCCAGCAGCACCGGGACAGGGGACGAGCAGTACTTC	CASSTGTGDEQYF